The 23 T cell receptor beta chains below come from one sample, sequenced in a study of T cells in tuberculosis. The assay was immunoSEQ multiplex PCR, and TCRdb's table has in-frame clones only and misses some. The sample lists about 88,000 clones, approximately 91% occurring once. After thawing and overnight rest, PBMC were stained with GMM-loaded CD1B tetramer, viability dye and anti-CD3 for sorting. C32 glucose monomycolate from Rhodococcus equi was loaded onto the CD1B tetramers. The sequenced material came from CD1b-GMM tetramer-negative cells sorted from PBMCs. These receptors were collected from an adult woman with latent tuberculosis.

The rearrangement links TRBV9 to TRBJ2-3, with 8 bases fitting TRBD2. V trimming: 0 bases; J trimming: 2 bases; junction bases outside the gene matches: 5. This CDR3 comprises 16 residues. CDR1 SGDLS and CDR2 YYNGEE come from the germline V gene. The CDR3 is CASSVEAGGYTDTQYF. For the CDR3, the DNA is TGTGCCAGCAGCGTAGAGGCGGGGGGTTACACAGATACGCAGTATTTT.

The rearrangement uses TRBV19 and TRBJ1-2; D remains unclear. This CDR3 contains 15 residues. The V end lost 3 bases, the J end lost 10 bases, and 21 bases lay between the germline ends. CDR1 is LNHDA, CDR2 SQIVND, per germline (reference sequence). This chain's CDR3 is CASSIPSTREGAYTF. CDR3 DNA sequence: TGTGCCAGTAGTATCCCCTCGACTAGGGAGGGAGCCTACACCTTC.

The table lists this clone with a few counts. V and J are TRBV6-5 and TRBJ1-2; 12 nucleotides align to TRBD1. CDR1 MNHEY and CDR2 SVGAGI come from the germline V gene. J lost 6 bases, V lost 8 bases, and 7 bases had no gene match. The CDR3 contains 14 residues. CDR3 loop: CASRAGTGGDGYTF. The CDR3 region has the DNA TGTGCCAGCCGAGCCGGGACAGGGGGCGATGGCTACACCTTC.

The chain combines TRBV7-6 with TRBJ1-1; the D gene is possibly TRBD1 (5 bases). CDR1 is SGHVS and CDR2 is FNYEAQ in the germline V gene. This CDR3 is 14 amino acids long. V lost 4 bases and J 8 bases, leaving 17 bases between the germline ends. The CDR3 DNA follows: TGTGCCAGCAGCTCGTCGAGGACAACCGGGGAAGCTTTCTTT. This codes for CASSSSRTTGEAFF.

This chain connects TRBV4-1 to TRBJ2-7, with D unresolved. CDR1 is MGHRA, CDR2 YSYEKL, per germline. The CDR3 is 16 amino acids. The V gene lost 0 bases and the J gene lost 2 bases, with 14 bases spanning the gap. The CDR3, as DNA: TGCGCCAGCAGCCAAGATAAAACAGCCACGACCTACGAGCAGTACTTC. It yields the protein CASSQDKTATTYEQYF.

This chain joins TRBV19 and TRBJ2-3; 9 bases map to TRBD1. The CDR3 length is 15 residues. Germline V gene sequence: CDR1 LNHDA, CDR2 SQIVND (reference sequence). V dropped 3 bases and J dropped 7; count of bases not matched to a gene: 8. CDR3: CASSIPGQGLHTQYF. In DNA form, the CDR3 reads TGTGCCAGTAGTATTCCTGGACAGGGGCTCCATACGCAGTATTTT.

V usage is TRBV7-9 and J usage is TRBJ1-1; D not certain. This CDR3 is built from 14 residues. Germline V lookup: CDR1 SEHNR, CDR2 FQNEAQ (reference sequence). With 5 bases removed from V and 0 bases from J, the gap between germline ends came to 10 bases. This chain's CDR3 is CASSPGNLNTEAFF. CDR3 DNA sequence: TGTGCCAGCAGCCCCGGGAACCTGAACACTGAAGCTTTCTTT. Together with reference TRBV7-9 and TRBJ1-1, the CDR3 gives the full variable domain: DTGVSQNPRHKITKRGQNVTFRCDPISEHNRLYWYRQTLGQGPEFLTYFQNEAQLEKSRLLSDRFSAERPKGSFSTLEIQRTEQGDSAMYLCASSPGNLNTEAFFGQGTRLTVV.

The chain recombines TRBV4-3 with TRBJ2-2, with 10 positions matching TRBD2. J lost 1 base, V lost 0 bases, and 14 bases had no gene match. This CDR3 is 21 amino acids long. The germline CDR1 and CDR2 sequences are LGHNA and YSLEER. The CDR3 nucleotides are TGCGCCAGCAGCCAAGAAGTCGCGAGCGGGGGGGCCGGGTGGAACACCGGGGAGCTGTTTTTT. Its protein product is CASSQEVASGGAGWNTGELFF.

J is TRBJ1-2 and V is TRBV9, with 10 bases fitting TRBD1. Germline lookup yields CDR1 SGDLS and CDR2 YYNGEE. This CDR3 is 16 amino acids long. The trim removed 0 bases at V and 3 bases at J, leaving 5 bases unmatched. The CDR3 is CASSVGGQGVDYGYTF. The CDR3 DNA reads TGTGCCAGCAGCGTAGGAGGACAGGGGGTGGACTATGGCTACACCTTC.

The gene calls are TRBV30 and TRBJ1-4; D perhaps matches TRBD1 (6 bases). Germline values: CDR1 GTSNPN, CDR2 SVGIG (reference sequence). Trimming removed 0 bases at V and 12 bases at J, with 11 bases between. CDR3 length equals 12 residues. CDR3 coding DNA: TGTGCCTGGAGTGTACAGGGAGTAGAACTGTTTTTT. It translates to CAWSVQGVELFF.

The V call is TRBV11-3, the J call TRBJ2-5; D perhaps matches TRBD2 (6 bases). V was trimmed by 3 bases and J by 4 bases, leaving 12 bases between them. CDR1 is SGHNT, CDR2 YENEEA, per germline. The CDR3 totals 14 residues. CDR3 loop: CASSLGGSGETQYF. In nucleotides, the CDR3 is TGTGCCAGCAGCTTGGGGGGATCAGGAGAGACCCAGTACTTC.

The chain combines TRBV11-2 with TRBJ2-7; D unresolved. Germline V lookup: CDR1 SGHAT, CDR2 FQNNGV. This CDR3 is built from 12 residues. The V end lost 4 bases, the J end lost 2 bases, and 6 bases lay between the germline ends. The CDR3 sequence: CASSSSAYEQYF. The CDR3 DNA reads as TGTGCCAGCAGCTCCAGCGCCTACGAGCAGTACTTC.

The chain carries TRBV5-5 and TRBJ1-1, with TRBD1 matching over 7 bases. Germline CDR1 and CDR2: SGHKS and YYEKEE (reference sequence). J lost 3 bases, V lost 0 bases, and 5 bases had no gene match. The CDR3 totals 15 residues. CDR3 amino acids: CASSLGGGWHTEAFF. CDR3 DNA: TGTGCCAGCAGCTTGGGAGGGGGCTGGCACACTGAAGCTTTCTTT.

V is TRBV4-1 and J is TRBJ2-5; tentative D call: TRBD2 (6 bases). Germline CDR1 and CDR2: MGHRA and YSYEKL. The CDR3 contains 15 residues. Trimming pared 4 bases from V and 4 bases from J, leaving 16 bases between. The chain's CDR3 is CASSRLSRDLETQYF. The CDR3 coding sequence is TGCGCCAGCAGCCGACTCTCCCGGGACTTAGAGACCCAGTACTTC.

The CDR3 sequence: CAWYDRTITDTQYF. The CDR3 DNA is TGTGCCTGGTACGACAGGACCATCACAGATACGCAGTATTTT. V is TRBV30 and J is TRBJ2-3; maybe TRBD1 (6 bases). Trimming left V 5 bases short and J 2 bases short, with 14 bases between. This CDR3 contains 14 residues. Germline V CDR1 and CDR2: GTSNPN, SVGIG (reference sequence). Full variable domain (rest looked up from reference TRBV30 and TRBJ2-3): SQTIHQWPATLVQPVGSPLSLECTVEGTSNPNLYWYRQAAGRGLQLLFYSVGIGQISSEVPQNLSASRPQDRQFILSSKKLLLSDSGFYLCAWYDRTITDTQYFGPGTRLTVL.

The V and J genes are TRBV29-1 and TRBJ1-4; 7 bases line up with TRBD1. The V and J ends lost 6 bases and 4 bases, in that order; junction bases with no gene match: 8. CDR3 size: 14 residues. Germline assignment: CDR1 SQVTM and CDR2 ANQGSEA. The chain's CDR3 is CSVGQSLNNEKLFF. The CDR3 nucleotides are TGCAGCGTGGGACAGTCCCTCAATAATGAAAAACTGTTTTTT. The whole variable domain, remainder taken from reference TRBV29-1 and TRBJ1-4, is SAVISQKPSRDICQRGTSLTIQCQVDSQVTMMFWYRQQPGQSLTLIATANQGSEATYESGFVIDKFPISRPNLTFSTLTVSNMSPEDSSIYLCSVGQSLNNEKLFFGSGTQLSVL.

This sequence joins TRBV5-5 and TRBJ2-7, with a weak D call TRBD1 (6 bases). Germline loops: CDR1 SGHKS, CDR2 YYEKEE (reference sequence). The ends were cut back, 4 bases at V and 2 bases at J, with 16 bases in the middle. This CDR3 comprises 15 residues. The CDR3 DNA follows: TGTGCCAGCAGCCTTCTAGGGGGTTCCCCCTACGAGCAGTACTTC. It is translated as CASSLLGGSPYEQYF.

This chain connects TRBV10-3 to TRBJ2-2; D may be TRBD1 (6 bases). Germline V CDR1 and CDR2: ENHRY, SYGVKD. Trimming left V 5 bases short and J 3 bases short, with 10 bases between. This CDR3 is built from 14 residues. CDR3 bases: TGTGCCATCAGTCCATCAGGGGACACCGGGGAGCTGTTTTTT. Its protein product is CAISPSGDTGELFF.

The chain recombines TRBV9 with TRBJ1-4; 8 nucleotides agree with TRBD1. The CDR3 has 14 residues. V trimming: 3 bases; J trimming: 7 bases; junction bases outside the gene matches: 5. CDR1 is SGDLS, CDR2 YYNGEE, per germline. The CDR3 DNA is TGTGCCAGCAGCGCTCAGGGGGCAGGTGAAAAACTGTTTTTT. Amino acids: CASSAQGAGEKLFF. Based on the CDR3 plus reference TRBV9 and TRBJ1-4, the full variable domain is DSGVTQTPKHLITATGQRVTLRCSPRSGDLSVYWYQQSLDQGLQFLIQYYNGEERAKGNILERFSAQQFPDLHSELNLSSLELGDSALYFCASSAQGAGEKLFFGSGTQLSVL.

V is TRBV27 and J is TRBJ1-2; TRBD1 agrees at 7 bases. This CDR3 region has 13 residues. Germline values: CDR1 MNHEY, CDR2 SMNVEV (reference sequence). V dropped 6 bases and J dropped 7; count of bases not matched to a gene: 8. The CDR3 DNA sequence: TGTGCCAGCAGGCAAACAGGGGTTGTTGGCTACACCTTC. Protein: CASRQTGVVGYTF.

The J gene is TRBJ2-2, the V gene TRBV2; 11 positions agree with TRBD2. Germline V gives CDR1 SNHLY, CDR2 FYNNEI. V shed 3 bases, J shed 4 bases, and the junction held 7 bases outside the gene matches. The CDR3 is 17 amino acids. CDR3 sequence reads: CASSDYRLAGFTGELFF. CDR3 coding DNA: TGTGCCAGCAGTGATTACAGACTAGCGGGGTTCACCGGGGAGCTGTTTTTT.

This rearrangement joins TRBV10-3 to TRBJ1-1; 8 bases match TRBD1. V lost 8 bases, J lost 4 bases, and 12 bases stayed unmatched. This CDR3 is built from 15 residues. The germline gives CDR1 ENHRY, CDR2 SYGVKD. CDR3 in DNA: TGTGCCATCCTAGGACAGGGTTCAGGGGGCACTGAAGCTTTCTTT. As protein: CAILGQGSGGTEAFF.

The chain joins TRBV6-6 to TRBJ1-2; D gene ambiguous. Germline CDR1 reads MNHNY; CDR2 reads SVGAGI (reference sequence). V was clipped by 6 bases and J by 8 bases, with 25 bases between them. The CDR3 contains 16 residues. In DNA form, the CDR3 reads TGTGCCAGCAGAGGGCCCGGGAGAACGATGAGGTCAGGCTACACCTTC. Its protein is CASRGPGRTMRSGYTF.